This entry describes one T cell receptor beta chain. This clone has more than one count but fewer than ten. Its antigen remains unidentified. No quality values exist for individual bases; no much larger clone is one base distant. Whole blood was collected in K2EDTA tubes by collaborating institutions according to the institutions' own protocols. For TCRbeta analysis, collaborator samples were shipped as frozen whole blood, as isolated PBMCs, or as DNA extracted from either sample type. The sample originates from a study of blood T cell repertoires in COVID-19 (dated by TCRdb to the early 2020s). About the investigation overall: Samples from collaborators originated in the United States, Italy and Spain and spanned both the acute and convalescent phases of COVID-19. Subjects who had been exposed to COVID-19, were actively infected with it, or had recovered from it provided the deeply sampled blood TCRbeta repertoires that made up the dataset. Samples came from the ongoing ImmuneRACE study (first 160 participants) plus 1,254 subjects from 6 global collaborators. The material from the prospective study consisted of cDNA or gDNA derived from T cells, B-cell-depleted T cells, or PBMCs. Where HLA class I and class II types were available, the types were taken from metadata supplied by the sample provider, not from assay-based typing. The repertoires were made available in a free public database intended to serve as a resource for research on the immune response to SARS-CoV-2. Sample metadata almost always included a de-identified subject ID, COVID-19 status, age in years and sex. What the work shows at the level of the full study, not this receptor alone: How much clinical and demographic metadata was included differed by source and by participant, and the metadata was provided uncurated.

TCRbeta CDR3 regions were amplified from genomic DNA using the immunoSEQ Assay, a bias-controlled multiplex PCR. From the authors' description of their analysis: The number of nucleated cells in each sample was estimated from the amplification of reference gene primers within the assay. To quantify the absolute abundance of each unique TCRbeta CDR3 rearrangement, sequence reads were collapsed and filtered. Productive Simpson clonality was computed per sample as the square root of Simpson's diversity index over productive rearrangements. The table was pulled from immuneACCESS by TCRdb, which kept in-frame rearrangements only. Such tables lose some clones; where checked, under half of the loss comes from unresolved V genes, and the rest has no known cause. That table furnishes V, J and clone size, whereas the DNA furnished D and trimming. This sample holds roughly 100,000 clones; 70% to 90% were observed only once. The ten largest clonotypes hold 3.5% of the sample.

The CDR3, from cysteine to phenylalanine, totals 14 residues. Only CDR3 DNA is held: 42 bases, read in frame from base 1. Clipping removes 3 bases from V and 4 bases from J, with 0 as the unmatched junction base count. According to the germline V gene (reference sequence), CDR1 reads SEHNR and CDR2 reads FQNEAQ. This chain joins TRBV7-9 to TRBJ1-4; TRBD1 fits 9 bases in the junction. The sample taken for sequencing was peripheral blood. This TCR came from a human donor in a cohort sampled during active COVID-19. The base sequence is TGTGCCAGCAGCTTGGACAGGGGTAATGAAAAACTGTTTTTT. This yields the protein CASSLDRGNEKLFF.